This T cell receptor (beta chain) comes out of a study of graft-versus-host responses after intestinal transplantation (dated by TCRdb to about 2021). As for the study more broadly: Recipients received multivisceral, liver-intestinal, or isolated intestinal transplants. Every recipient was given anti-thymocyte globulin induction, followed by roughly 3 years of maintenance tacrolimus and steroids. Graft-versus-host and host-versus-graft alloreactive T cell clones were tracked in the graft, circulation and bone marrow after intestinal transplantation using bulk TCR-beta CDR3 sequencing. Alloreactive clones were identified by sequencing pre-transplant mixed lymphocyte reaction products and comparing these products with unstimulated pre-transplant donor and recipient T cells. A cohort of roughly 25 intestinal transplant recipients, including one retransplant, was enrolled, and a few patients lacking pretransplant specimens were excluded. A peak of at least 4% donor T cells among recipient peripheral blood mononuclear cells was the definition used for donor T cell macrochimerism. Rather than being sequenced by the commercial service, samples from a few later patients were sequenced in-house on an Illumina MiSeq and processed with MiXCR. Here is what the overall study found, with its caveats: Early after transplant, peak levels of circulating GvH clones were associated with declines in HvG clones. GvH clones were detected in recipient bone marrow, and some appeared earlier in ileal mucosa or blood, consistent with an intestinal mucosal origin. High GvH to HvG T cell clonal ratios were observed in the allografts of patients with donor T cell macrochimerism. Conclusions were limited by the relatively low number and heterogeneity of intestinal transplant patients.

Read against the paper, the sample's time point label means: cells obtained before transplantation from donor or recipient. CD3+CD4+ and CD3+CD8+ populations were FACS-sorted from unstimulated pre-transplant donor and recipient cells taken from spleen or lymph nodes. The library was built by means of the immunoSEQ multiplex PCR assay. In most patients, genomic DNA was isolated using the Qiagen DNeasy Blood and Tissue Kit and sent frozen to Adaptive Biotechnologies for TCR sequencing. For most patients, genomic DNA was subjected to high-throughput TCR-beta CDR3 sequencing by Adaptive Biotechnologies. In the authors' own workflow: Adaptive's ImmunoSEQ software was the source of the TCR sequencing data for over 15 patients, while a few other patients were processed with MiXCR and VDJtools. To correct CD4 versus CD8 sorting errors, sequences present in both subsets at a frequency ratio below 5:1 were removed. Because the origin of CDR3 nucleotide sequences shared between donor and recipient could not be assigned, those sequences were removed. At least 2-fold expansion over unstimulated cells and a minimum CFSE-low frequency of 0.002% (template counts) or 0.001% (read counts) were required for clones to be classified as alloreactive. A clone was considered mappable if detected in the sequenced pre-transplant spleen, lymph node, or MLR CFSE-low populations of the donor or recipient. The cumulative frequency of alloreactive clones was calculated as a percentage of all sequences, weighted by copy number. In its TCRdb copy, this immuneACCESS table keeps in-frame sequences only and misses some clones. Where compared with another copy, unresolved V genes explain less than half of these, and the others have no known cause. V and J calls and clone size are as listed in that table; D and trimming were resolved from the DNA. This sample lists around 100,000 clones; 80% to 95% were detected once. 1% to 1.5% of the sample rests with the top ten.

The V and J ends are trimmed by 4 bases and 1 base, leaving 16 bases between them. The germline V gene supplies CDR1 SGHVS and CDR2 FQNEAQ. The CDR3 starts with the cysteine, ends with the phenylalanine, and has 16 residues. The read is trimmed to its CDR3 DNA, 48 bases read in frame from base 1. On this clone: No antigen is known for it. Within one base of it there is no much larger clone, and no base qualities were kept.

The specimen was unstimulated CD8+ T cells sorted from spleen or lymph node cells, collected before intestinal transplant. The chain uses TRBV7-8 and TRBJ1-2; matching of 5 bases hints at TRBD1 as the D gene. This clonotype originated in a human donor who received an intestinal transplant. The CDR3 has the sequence CASSSGTGRNNYGYTF. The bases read TGTGCCAGCAGCTCTGGAACGGGACGGAATAACTATGGCTACACCTTC.